What follows is one T cell receptor (beta chain) and its context. Antigen unknown. TCRdb itself ran the 5' RACE reads through MiXCR, one entry per CDR3 protein. This sample has approximately 260,000 distinct CDR3 sequences, with about 8.3% found just once. The sample comes from a study of identical twins. Points from the study as a whole: In cord blood, abundant beta clonotypes had fewer insertions; memory showed no trend. Among out-of-frame alpha sequences shared by twins, low generation probability occurred in excess.

V gave up 5 bases and J gave up 6 bases, with 10 bases separating them. The CDR3 is 12 residues long. Per germline, CDR1 SGHAT and CDR2 FQNNGV. The same data also went into a second study, on yellow fever vaccine responses in identical twins.

This receptor was obtained from a woman aged 18 to 35 in good health. Material for sequencing was CD8+ T cells sorted from blood. V usage is TRBV11-2 and J usage is TRBJ1-1; no clear D. In DNA, the CDR3 is TGTGCCAGCAGCCCCAGTTTGCCTGAAGCTTTCTTT. Its translation: CASSPSLPEAFF.